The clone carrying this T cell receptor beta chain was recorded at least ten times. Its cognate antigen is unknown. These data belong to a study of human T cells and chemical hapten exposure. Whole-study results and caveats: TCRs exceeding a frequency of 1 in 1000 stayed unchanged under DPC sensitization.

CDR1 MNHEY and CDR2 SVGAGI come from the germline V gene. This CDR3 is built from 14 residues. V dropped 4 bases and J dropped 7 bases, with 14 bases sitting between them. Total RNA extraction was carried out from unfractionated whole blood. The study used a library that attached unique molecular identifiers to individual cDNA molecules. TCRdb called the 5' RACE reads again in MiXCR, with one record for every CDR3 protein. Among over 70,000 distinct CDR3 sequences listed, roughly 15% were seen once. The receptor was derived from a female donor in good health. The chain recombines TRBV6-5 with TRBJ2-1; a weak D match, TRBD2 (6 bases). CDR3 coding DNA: TGTGCCAGCAGTTGGACCCCGGAGGGGAATGAGCAGTTCTTC. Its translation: CASSWTPEGNEQFF.